The 9 T cell receptor beta chains given below trace back to one sample, sequenced in a study of beta chain features in type 1 diabetes. Reverse transcribing all isolated RNA meant expressed TCRB transcripts were sequenced. The method was immunoSEQ multiplex PCR; TCRdb's version includes in-frame clones alone and lacks a portion of them. The data contain roughly 340,000 clones, 10% to 15% of them singletons. Their antigens remain unidentified. Notes on the study in general: Moderate but significant shortening of TCRB CDR3s was recorded in all four CD4+ subsets from Type 1 diabetes patients.

Specimen: naive CD4+ T cells from blood. These receptors all come from a woman under 30 with type 1 diabetes.

The chain carries TRBV7-2 and TRBJ1-2, with 11 bases aligning to TRBD1. CDR1 and CDR2 from the germline V gene are SGHTA and FQGNSA. The CDR3 sequence is 18 residues long. Trimming removed 5 bases from V and 4 bases from J; junction bases left unmatched: 15. For the CDR3, the DNA is TGTGCCAGCAGCCCCGCTCCCCCGGGACAGGGGGGAGTCTATGGCTACACCTTC. Translation gives CASSPAPPGQGGVYGYTF.

The sample holds a few counts of this clone. The chain carries TRBV9 and TRBJ1-6; 9 bases line up with TRBD1. The V and J ends lost 3 bases and 10 bases, in that order; junction bases with no gene match: 8. CDR1 is SGDLS and CDR2 is YYNGEE in the germline V gene. This CDR3 contains 15 residues. CDR3 bases: TGTGCCAGCAGCGCCGGGACAGGGTGGGGCTCACCCCTCCACTTT. It specifies CASSAGTGWGSPLHF.

This clone was detected only a few times. The chain links TRBV7-8 to TRBJ2-3; D unclear. The germline CDR1 and CDR2 sequences are SGHVS and FQNEAQ. This CDR3 is built from 14 residues. Trimming pared 2 bases from V and 5 bases from J, leaving 11 bases between. The CDR3 nucleotides are TGTGCCAGCAGCTTACGGAGAGTGGGAGATACGCAGTATTTT. This translates into CASSLRRVGDTQYF.

This clone showed up just a few times. This sequence joins TRBV4-3 and TRBJ1-2; no clear D gene. V was shortened by 5 bases and J by 5 bases, with 18 bases between the two germline ends. The CDR3 spans 15 residues. Germline values: CDR1 LGHNA, CDR2 YSLEER. The CDR3 nucleotides are TGCGCCAGCAGCGAACGCCGGGATCTTTGGTATGGCTACACCTTC. Translated, it gives CASSERRDLWYGYTF.

The chain carries TRBV2 and TRBJ1-1; 10 nucleotides align to TRBD1. V lost 7 bases, J lost 6 bases, and 8 bases stayed unmatched. This CDR3 comprises 14 residues. CDR1 and CDR2 (germline): SNHLY, FYNNEI. DNA of the CDR3: TGTGCCAGCATGGCGACAGGGGGCGGCTCTGAAGCTTTCTTT. Protein sequence: CASMATGGGSEAFF.

This clone came up a few times. CDR3 sequence (DNA): TGTGCCAGCAGTGGGCACAGGGGCTATGAGCAGTTCTTC. Translated: CASSGHRGYEQFF. The chain uses TRBV25-1 and TRBJ2-1, with 7 bases that match TRBD1. The CDR3 covers 13 residues. Germline V gene data show CDR1 as MGHDK and CDR2 as SYGVNS. The ends lost 4 bases at V and 8 bases at J; junction bases unmatched: 5.

This clone has just a few counts. V usage is TRBV30 and J usage is TRBJ2-7, with D unclear. Germline V gene data show CDR1 as GTSNPN and CDR2 as SVGIG (reference sequence). V was shortened by 3 bases and J by 3 bases, with 9 bases between the two germline ends. The CDR3 has 12 amino acids. CDR3: CAWSTEIYEQYF. The CDR3 DNA follows: TGTGCCTGGAGCACAGAGATCTACGAGCAGTACTTC.

J is TRBJ2-7 and V is TRBV6-6; 10 bases agree with TRBD2. The CDR3 has 14 residues. The trim removed 5 bases at V and 3 bases at J, leaving 4 bases unmatched. Germline values: CDR1 MNHNY, CDR2 SVGAGI (reference sequence). The CDR3 is CASSQRGGGYEQYF. DNA of the CDR3: TGTGCCAGCAGTCAGCGGGGGGGAGGCTACGAGCAGTACTTC.

The chain is built from TRBV18 and TRBJ2-4; 7 nucleotides align to TRBD1. Germline assignment: CDR1 KGHSH and CDR2 LQKENI. This CDR3 comprises 14 residues. J was trimmed by 9 bases and V by 0 bases; bases with no gene match: 5. CDR3 bases: TGTGCCAGCTCACCACCGGCAGGGGGAGCCATTCAGTACTTC. Translation gives CASSPPAGGAIQYF.